The present T cell receptor beta chain was sequenced within a study of T cells after yellow fever vaccination. Study outcomes and limitations: Reappearance after the booster was seen for most primary-vaccination clones, at 95% to 96% CD4 and around 90% CD8.

Germline V gives CDR1 DFQATT, CDR2 SNEGSKA (reference sequence). V trimming: 4 bases; J trimming: 5 bases; junction bases outside the gene matches: 5. The CDR3 length is 13 residues. Comments on this clonotype: Its antigen remains unidentified.

TCRdb passed the 5' RACE reads through MiXCR, listing each CDR3 protein once. In the table there are hundreds of thousands of distinct CDR3 sequences, 18% of which are singletons. The sequence was collected from a man between 18 and 35 years old who received the YFV17D yellow fever vaccine. The J gene is TRBJ2-3, the V gene TRBV20-1; 8 positions agree with TRBD2. This material consisted of PBMCs, taken before the yellow fever booster vaccination. DNA for the CDR3: TGCAGTGCTACTGAGCGGGGGCGAGATACGCAGTATTTT. Protein sequence: CSATERGRDTQYF.